These 14 T cell receptor beta chains share one sample of origin, sequenced in a study of T cells after yellow fever vaccination (dated by TCRdb to between 2018 and 2021). Receptor libraries were prepared by 5' RACE. TCRdb records Illumina HiSeq 2500 as the sequencer. TCRdb's own reprocessing of the public reads used fastp at Q25 and MiXCR and kept productive beta chains. Rows with one shared CDR3 protein collapse into an entry with the most common genes and DNA. Within this sample are 450,000 to 600,000 distinct CDR3 sequences, with about 15% of them counted one time only. The ten largest make up 15% to 20% of the sample. What this sample's treatment or condition label stands for: live attenuated yellow fever vaccine strain. Sequences were derived from PBMCs, sampled roughly 5 days after the first yellow fever vaccination. Receptors originate from a man aged 18 to 29 who received the YFV17D yellow fever vaccine.

This clonotype was picked up many times. The chain couples TRBV10-3 to TRBJ1-6; TRBD1 is a possible D gene (5 bases). The CDR3 is 14 residues long. Trimming cost V 10 bases and J 7 bases, with 17 bases left between them. CDR1 and CDR2 from the germline V gene are ENHRY and SYGVKD. The CDR3 sequence is CATQSGRWNSPLHF. For the CDR3, the DNA is TGTGCCACACAATCAGGGAGGTGGAATTCACCCCTCCACTTT.

This clonotype was observed a few times. Here the CDR3 DNA reads TGTGCCAGCAGTGAATCGGGGGAGGCCACAGATACGCAGTATTTT. Amino acid sequence: CASSESGEATDTQYF. The chain joins TRBV25-1 to TRBJ2-3; a possible D gene is TRBD2 (6 bases). CDR3 size: 15 residues. The V gene lost 1 base and the J gene lost 2 bases, with 10 bases spanning the gap. Germline V lookup: CDR1 MGHDK, CDR2 SYGVNS.

The chain combines TRBV7-9 with TRBJ2-5; D call uncertain. Trimming stripped 4 bases from V and 1 base from J, with 13 bases between. CDR1 and CDR2 (germline): SEHNR, FQNEAQ (reference sequence). The CDR3 is 15 amino acids. The CDR3 nucleotides read TGTGCCAGCAGCTGGGTCCCTGGGGTCCAAGAGACCCAGTACTTC. Its protein product is CASSWVPGVQETQYF.

This clonotype has ten or more counts. This chain links TRBV5-1 with TRBJ2-1, with D perhaps matching TRBD1 (6 bases). V lost 2 bases to trimming and J lost 11 bases, with 17 bases between them. The germline CDR1 and CDR2 sequences are SGHRS and YFSETQ. The CDR3 has 14 amino acids. In nucleotides, the CDR3 is TGCGCCAGCAGCTTTGGGGCCCCGGACAGTAAGCAGTTCTTC. It specifies CASSFGAPDSKQFF.

V is TRBV11-2 and J is TRBJ1-1, with D possibly matching TRBD1 (5 bases). The CDR3 is 13 amino acids. Per the germline V gene, CDR1 is SGHAT and CDR2 is FQNNGV. Trimming took off 6 bases at V and 0 bases at J, with 8 bases between the two ends. The CDR3 DNA reads TGTGCCAGCAGAGCCAGGGTGAACACTGAAGCTTTCTTT. Amino acids: CASRARVNTEAFF.

The genes are TRBV6-5 and TRBJ1-3; perhaps TRBD1 as D (6 bases). Germline V CDR1 and CDR2: MNHEY, SVGAGI. V dropped 0 bases and J dropped 8 bases, with 11 bases sitting between them. This CDR3 contains 14 residues. CDR3 residues: CASSYSGQPHTIYF. DNA for the CDR3: TGTGCCAGCAGTTACTCCGGACAGCCGCACACCATATATTTT.

This clonotype has more than one count but fewer than ten. The chain employs TRBV28 and TRBJ2-5; 13 bases line up with TRBD2. The CDR3 is 17 amino acids. Germline-derived CDR1 and CDR2 are MDHEN and SYDVKM. V lost 6 bases, J lost 5 bases, and 12 bases stayed unmatched. CDR3 DNA sequence: TGTGCCAGCAGGTCCGGACTAGCGGGGGTACCACGCGAGACCCAGTACTTC. Translation: CASRSGLAGVPRETQYF.

This clonotype turned up a few times. The rearrangement links TRBV9 to TRBJ2-3; D remains ambiguous. The CDR3 has 13 amino acids. Trimming stripped 4 bases from V and 2 bases from J, with 8 bases between. CDR1 and CDR2 from the germline V gene are SGDLS and YYNGEE. The CDR3 here is CASSPQLTDTQYF. The CDR3 DNA sequence: TGTGCCAGCAGCCCCCAGCTCACAGATACGCAGTATTTT.

In its sample, this clonotype was seen many times. The rearrangement uses TRBV4-3 and TRBJ2-5; TRBD1 matches 7 bases. CDR1 is LGHNA and CDR2 is YSLEER in the germline V gene. The CDR3 spans 15 residues. V gave up 1 base and J gave up 2 bases; unmatched junction bases: 4. The CDR3 DNA follows: TGCGCCAGCAGCCAAGGGACAGGCAAACAAGAGACCCAGTACTTC. Translated: CASSQGTGKQETQYF.

This clonotype has just a few counts. This chain connects TRBV29-1 to TRBJ1-2; 7 nucleotides line up with TRBD1. Looked up from germline, CDR1 is SQVTM and CDR2 is ANQGSEA. V gave up 7 bases and J gave up 8 bases; unmatched junction bases: 10. The CDR3 totals 12 residues. This CDR3 is CSAPRGAPGYTF. In nucleotides, the CDR3 is TGCAGCGCTCCCAGGGGGGCCCCAGGCTACACCTTC.

V is TRBV19 and J is TRBJ2-7, with D unclear. The germline gives CDR1 LNHDA, CDR2 SQIVND (reference sequence). V was shortened by 7 bases and J by 0 bases, with 13 bases between the two germline ends. The CDR3 runs to 14 residues. The CDR3 reads CASKRGSSSYEQYF. The CDR3, as DNA: TGTGCCAGTAAACGTGGGTCGAGCTCCTACGAGCAGTACTTC.

Many counts were recorded for this clonotype. The V and J genes are TRBV6-2 or TRBV6-3 and TRBJ2-3; possibly TRBD1 or TRBD2 for D (5 bases each). CDR1 and CDR2 (germline): MNHEY, SVGEGT. Trimming shortened V by 4 bases and J by 4 bases, and 9 bases separated the two germline ends. The CDR3 has 13 amino acids. The CDR3 sequence is CASSWDRADTQYF. DNA for the CDR3: TGTGCCAGCAGTTGGGACCGGGCAGATACGCAGTATTTT.

This rearrangement joins TRBV7-9 to TRBJ2-7; D is perhaps TRBD2 (6 bases). The CDR3 length is 14 residues. Between the trimmed V and J ends, which lost 5 bases and 3 bases, there was a span of 14 bases. CDR1 is SEHNR, CDR2 FQNEAQ, per germline (reference sequence). The CDR3: CASSGGTDIYEQYF. The DNA for the CDR3 is TGTGCCAGCAGCGGAGGGACTGATATCTACGAGCAGTACTTC.

V is TRBV6-5 and J is TRBJ1-1; D unclear. Trimming cost V 8 bases and J 2 bases, with 9 bases left between them. In germline, CDR1 is MNHEY, CDR2 SVGAGI. The length of the CDR3 is 12 residues. In DNA, the CDR3 is TGTGCCAGCGGATGGGATAACACTGAAGCTTTCTTT. It codes for CASGWDNTEAFF.